The 11 T cell receptor beta chains below all came from one sample that was sequenced in a study of cytomegalovirus exposure and HLA in healthy donors. PCR was performed using 60 Vbeta and 13 Jbeta primers. The table came from immunoSEQ multiplex PCR; TCRdb's copy has only in-frame clones and leaves some out. The sample includes around 140,000 clones, 75% to 90% of them seen just once. The sample was PBMCs. Every receptor here comes from a man aged 40-49 years in good health and CMV-seronegative.

DNA for the CDR3: TGTGCCAGTAGTATAGTTCAGCGGGGGGGCAACGGGGAGCTGTTTTTT. Translating it yields CASSIVQRGGNGELFF. The chain has TRBV19 and TRBJ2-2; 10 bases are shared with TRBD2. V was pared by 1 base and J by 7 bases, with 6 bases of the junction left unmatched. The CDR3 length is 16 residues. CDR1 and CDR2 (germline): LNHDA, SQIVND (reference sequence).

The rearrangement joins TRBV5-1 to TRBJ1-5, with unresolved D. The CDR3 runs 15 residues. V lost 0 bases and J 6 bases, leaving 13 bases between the germline ends. CDR1 and CDR2 (germline): SGHRS, YFSETQ. In DNA, the CDR3 is TGCGCCAGCAGCTTGGCGGGATCAGTAGGTCAGCCCCAGCATTTT. It is translated as CASSLAGSVGQPQHF.

The CDR3: CASGLSPAGRAGNQPQHF. CDR3 bases: TGTGCTAGTGGTTTGTCGCCGGCGGGACGGGCCGGCAATCAGCCCCAGCATTTT. J is TRBJ1-5 and V is TRBV12-5; weak D call: TRBD1 (5 bases). CDR1 LGHNT and CDR2 FRNRAP come from the germline V gene. The CDR3 has 18 residues. V dropped 2 bases and J dropped 2 bases, with 19 bases sitting between them.

The chain carries TRBV7-2 and TRBJ2-3, with 9 bases matching TRBD2. The V and J ends lost 4 bases and 5 bases, in that order; junction bases with no gene match: 10. The CDR3 has 16 residues. The V gene's germline CDR1 is SGHTA and CDR2 FQGNSA. CDR3 in amino acids: CASSSQASGMGDTQYF. The CDR3 DNA reads as TGTGCCAGCAGCTCCCAAGCTAGCGGGATGGGAGATACGCAGTATTTT.

The rearrangement links TRBV12-5 to TRBJ2-3, with a tentative D call TRBD1 (5 bases). The V end lost 5 bases, the J end lost 2 bases, and 20 bases lay between the germline ends. The germline CDR1 and CDR2 sequences are LGHNT and FRNRAP. CDR3 length equals 17 residues. The CDR3 reads CASGPDLWTILTDTQYF. The CDR3 bases are TGTGCTAGTGGTCCCGATCTATGGACAATACTCACAGATACGCAGTATTTT.

This clone has a handful of counts. The V call is TRBV29-1, the J call TRBJ2-3; 12 bases line up with TRBD2. This CDR3 spans 15 amino acids. Germline trimming cut 1 base from V and 1 base from J; bases unmatched to any gene: 0. The germline V gene has CDR1 SQVTM and CDR2 ANQGSEA. The CDR3 loop reads CSVEGLAGGTDTQYF. The CDR3 DNA reads as TGCAGCGTTGAAGGACTAGCGGGGGGCACAGATACGCAGTATTTT.

The chain combines TRBV27 with TRBJ2-3; D possibly corresponds to TRBD2 (6 bases). The ends were cut back, 5 bases at V and 3 bases at J, with 12 bases in the middle. The germline V gene has CDR1 MNHEY and CDR2 SMNVEV (reference sequence). The CDR3 has 14 amino acids. CDR3 sequence reads: CASSVLGGTDTQYF. The CDR3 DNA follows: TGTGCCAGCAGTGTATTGGGGGGTACAGATACGCAGTATTTT.

The rearrangement uses TRBV28 and TRBJ2-1; 8 bases line up with TRBD2. V lost 8 bases, J lost 1 base, and 7 bases stayed unmatched. The CDR3 consists of 15 residues. Germline V CDR1 and CDR2: MDHEN, SYDVKM. The DNA of the CDR3 is TGTGCCAGCTGTCTCGGGGGGGTATCCTACAATGAGCAGTTCTTC. It encodes CASCLGGVSYNEQFF.

The V and J genes are TRBV29-1 and TRBJ2-1; 9 nucleotides align to TRBD2. This CDR3 region has 13 residues. V was pared by 2 bases and J by 5 bases, with 1 base of the junction left unmatched. Germline V gives CDR1 SQVTM, CDR2 ANQGSEA. The CDR3 loop reads CSVELAGNNEQFF. The CDR3 DNA sequence: TGCAGCGTTGAACTAGCGGGAAACAATGAGCAGTTCTTC.

The V and J genes are TRBV11-3 and TRBJ2-7; D call uncertain. The germline V gene encodes CDR1 SGHNT and CDR2 YENEEA. V lost 5 bases and J 9 bases, leaving 17 bases between the germline ends. The CDR3 is 13 amino acids. CDR3 protein: CASSPGDTLGQYF. Here the CDR3 DNA reads TGTGCCAGCAGCCCAGGCGACACTTTGGGGCAGTACTTC.

J is TRBJ2-7 and V is TRBV7-9; D possibly corresponds to TRBD1 (5 bases). The germline gives CDR1 SEHNR, CDR2 FQNEAQ (reference sequence). Trimming removed 1 base at V and 4 bases at J, with 14 bases between. This CDR3 has 15 amino acids. CDR3 amino acids: CASSLGARGRYEQYF. The DNA of the CDR3 is TGTGCCAGCAGCTTAGGCGCTAGGGGCAGGTACGAGCAGTACTTC. The variable domain in full, completed from reference TRBV7-9 and TRBJ2-7, reads DTGVSQNPRHKITKRGQNVTFRCDPISEHNRLYWYRQTLGQGPEFLTYFQNEAQLEKSRLLSDRFSAERPKGSFSTLEIQRTEQGDSAMYLCASSLGARGRYEQYFGPGTRLTVT.